This is a list of T cell receptor beta chains from one sample in a study of blood T cell repertoires in COVID-19. The protocol was immunoSEQ multiplex PCR, while the TCRdb copy is restricted to in-frame clones and leaves out a portion. The sample lists 98,000 or so clones, about 86% occurring once. Sequenced material: peripheral blood. These receptors all stem from a woman aged 60-75 years in a cohort sampled during active or convalescent COVID-19. Each CDR3 is given with its conserved first and last residue. Each record gives: J gene, clone size, D gene, V gene, CDR3 protein, CDR3 DNA. The D gene is left open where the match is weak. The size entry is marked missing in some rows and otherwise reads once, few, many or a size class.

>TRBJ1-5|once|NA|TRBV19
CASSEGRNQPQHF
TGTGCCAGTAGTGAGGGCCGGAACCAGCCCCAGCATTTT
>TRBJ2-1|NA|NA|TRBV27
CASSAGGNEQFF
TGTGCCAGCAGTGCAGGGGGGAATGAGCAGTTCTTC
>TRBJ2-5|NA|NA|TRBV5-1
CASSLAGVETQYF
TGCGCCAGCAGCTTGGCGGGAGTTGAGACCCAGTACTTC
>TRBJ1-5|NA|NA|TRBV18
CASSPVGGESQPQHF
TGTGCCAGCTCACCAGTCGGGGGGGAAAGTCAGCCCCAGCATTTT
>TRBJ1-2|NA|NA|TRBV24-1
CATSDGTLRGYTF
TGTGCCACCAGTGATGGGACATTACGTGGCTACACCTTC
>TRBJ2-5|NA|NA|TRBV11-2
CASSLGRAGRETQYF
TGTGCCAGCAGCTTGGGGCGGGCAGGGAGGGAGACCCAGTACTTC
>TRBJ2-1|NA|TRBD2|TRBV5-1
CASSSGLAGLTPSYNEQFF
TGCGCCAGCAGCTCGGGACTAGCGGGACTTACACCCTCCTACAATGAGCAGTTCTTC
>TRBJ2-2|NA|TRBD2|TRBV28
CASSSPAGGKNTGELFF
TGTGCCAGCAGTTCCCCAGCGGGAGGGAAGAACACCGGGGAGCTGTTTTTT
>TRBJ2-1|few|TRBD2|TRBV2
CASTRKRDQGEQFF
TGTGCCAGCACCAGAAAGCGGGATCAAGGAGAGCAGTTCTTC
>TRBJ2-1|NA|NA|TRBV19
CASSISGNSYNEQFF
TGTGCCAGTAGTATTTCCGGTAACTCCTACAATGAGCAGTTCTTC
>TRBJ2-5|once|TRBD1|TRBV5-1
CASSFGRGRETQYF
TGCGCCAGCAGCTTCGGAAGGGGGCGAGAGACCCAGTACTTC
>TRBJ2-2|NA|TRBD2|TRBV6-5
CASKRGEYTGELFF
TGTGCCAGCAAACGGGGGGAGTACACCGGGGAGCTGTTTTTT
>TRBJ1-5|NA|NA|TRBV24-1
CATSDPGTSHSDQPQHF
TGTGCCACCAGTGATCCCGGGACAAGTCATAGCGATCAGCCCCAGCATTTT
>TRBJ2-2|NA|TRBD2|TRBV9
CASSPWGGVNTGELFF
TGTGCCAGCAGCCCCTGGGGGGGGGTTAACACCGGGGAGCTGTTTTTT
>TRBJ2-5|once|NA|TRBV15
CATSIEGVGIAETQYF
TGTGCCACCAGCATTGAGGGGGTGGGCATCGCGGAGACCCAGTACTTC
>TRBJ2-1|NA|NA|TRBV5-1
CASSLGSDNEQFF
TGCGCCAGCAGCTTGGGTAGCGACAATGAGCAGTTCTTC
>TRBJ2-2|NA|TRBD2|TRBV3-1/TRBV3-2
CASSQARTSGSGGELFF
TGTGCCAGCAGCCAAGCCCGGACTAGCGGGAGTGGGGGGGAGCTGTTTTTT
>TRBJ2-2|NA|TRBD2|TRBV5-4
CASSRPGLAGGRTGELFF
TGTGCCAGCAGCCGTCCGGGACTAGCGGGGGGTAGAACCGGGGAGCTGTTTTTT
>TRBJ1-6|NA|TRBD1|TRBV30
CAWSGTGNSPLHF
TGTGCCTGGAGCGGGACAGGGAATTCACCCCTCCACTTT
>TRBJ2-5|NA|NA|TRBV10-3
CAISAGQETQYF
TGTGCCATCAGCGCGGGGCAAGAGACCCAGTACTTC
>TRBJ2-5|NA|TRBD1|TRBV24-1
CATGDRGETQYF
TGTGCCACCGGGGACAGGGGAGAGACCCAGTACTTC
>TRBJ2-7|NA|NA|TRBV28
CASSLTGYEQYF
TGTGCCAGCAGCCTGACAGGATACGAGCAGTACTTC
>TRBJ2-3|few|TRBD1|TRBV5-1
CASSLAGTGGYTDTQYF
TGCGCCAGCAGCTTGGCCGGGACAGGGGGATATACAGATACGCAGTATTTT
>TRBJ2-7|NA|NA|TRBV9
CASSVDERSYEQYF
TGTGCCAGCAGCGTAGATGAGAGATCGTACGAGCAGTACTTC
>TRBJ2-6|NA|TRBD1|TRBV28
CASSFYRGRGSGANVLTF
TGTGCCAGCAGTTTTTACAGGGGGCGGGGGTCTGGGGCCAACGTCCTGACTTTC
>TRBJ2-1|NA|NA|TRBV11-1
CASSLAGTPSYNEQFF
TGTGCCAGCAGCTTAGCGGGGACACCTTCCTACAATGAGCAGTTCTTC
>TRBJ1-5|NA|NA|TRBV7-9
CASQSSGMGGNQPQHF
TGTGCCAGCCAATCCTCGGGGATGGGAGGCAATCAGCCCCAGCATTTT
>TRBJ1-6|NA|NA|TRBV6-2/TRBV6-3
CASSSLSRRRGYNSPLHF
TGTGCCAGCAGCTCACTCAGCCGGCGGAGAGGGTATAATTCACCCCTCCACTTT
>TRBJ1-5|NA|NA|TRBV2
CASSENAAGGQPQHF
TGTGCCAGCAGTGAAAATGCGGCCGGGGGTCAGCCCCAGCATTTT
>TRBJ1-4|NA|NA|TRBV2
CASSAQGTNEKLFF
TGTGCCAGCAGTGCGCAGGGGACTAATGAAAAACTGTTTTTT
>TRBJ2-2|NA|TRBD1|TRBV24-1
CATSDYSGTENTGELFF
TGTGCCACCAGTGACTACTCCGGGACAGAGAACACCGGGGAGCTGTTTTTT
>TRBJ2-6|NA|TRBD1|TRBV5-6
CASGSTGSYGGANVLTF
TGTGCCAGCGGGTCGACAGGGTCTTACGGTGGGGCCAACGTCCTGACTTTC
>TRBJ1-2|NA|NA|TRBV5-6
CASSSQDNYGYTF
TGTGCCAGCAGCTCGCAGGATAACTATGGCTACACCTTC
>TRBJ1-1|NA|NA|TRBV19
CASSIWPNTEAFF
TGTGCCAGTAGTATTTGGCCGAACACTGAAGCTTTCTTT
>TRBJ2-3|NA|NA|TRBV19
CASSIAGADTQYF
TGTGCCAGTAGTATAGCAGGGGCAGATACGCAGTATTTT
>TRBJ1-3|NA|TRBD1|TRBV29-1
CSVSGGSSGNTIYF
TGCAGCGTTTCAGGGGGAAGCTCTGGAAACACCATATATTTT
>TRBJ2-1|NA|NA|TRBV30
CAWSGSRLGSSYNEQFF
TGTGCCTGGAGTGGCTCTCGACTAGGGAGCTCCTACAATGAGCAGTTCTTC
>TRBJ2-1|NA|TRBD2|TRBV18
CASSPVSGASSYNEQFF
TGTGCCAGCTCACCGGTCAGCGGGGCGAGCTCCTACAATGAGCAGTTCTTC
>TRBJ2-3|NA|NA|TRBV27
CASSYLAGDTQYF
TGTGCCAGCAGCTACCTAGCTGGGGATACGCAGTATTTT
>TRBJ2-7|NA|NA|TRBV5-1
CASSSQDYEQYF
TGCGCCAGCAGCTCACAGGACTACGAGCAGTACTTC
>TRBJ1-6|NA|TRBD1|TRBV7-8
CASSLTGGAYNSPLHF
TGTGCCAGCAGCTTGACAGGGGGCGCCTATAATTCACCCCTCCACTTT
>TRBJ1-2|NA|NA|TRBV3-1/TRBV3-2
CASSQEGRGLGGYTF
TGTGCCAGCAGCCAAGAGGGCCGGGGTCTTGGAGGCTACACCTTC
>TRBJ2-3|NA|NA|TRBV10-1
CASSEVPGLGTDTQYF
TGCGCCAGCAGTGAGGTTCCGGGACTGGGCACAGATACGCAGTATTTT
>TRBJ1-2|NA|TRBD1|TRBV6-5
CATCEDRGLNYGYTF
TGTGCCACCTGCGAGGACAGGGGCCTCAACTATGGCTACACCTTC
>TRBJ2-6|NA|NA|TRBV19
CASSLGSGANVLTF
TGTGCCAGTTCACTTGGCTCTGGGGCCAACGTCCTGACTTTC
>TRBJ2-1|NA|TRBD1|TRBV28
CASRHRGLYNEQFF
TGTGCCAGCAGGCACAGGGGGCTCTACAATGAGCAGTTCTTC
>TRBJ2-7|NA|NA|TRBV27
CASSLEGTVRSYEQYF
TGTGCCAGCTCCTTAGAAGGTACGGTCCGGAGCTACGAGCAGTACTTC
>TRBJ2-3|NA|NA|TRBV10-3
CAISESIASATDTQYF
TGTGCCATCAGTGAGTCGATCGCTAGTGCCACAGATACGCAGTATTTT
>TRBJ1-1|once|TRBD1|TRBV6-5
CASSRQGILTEAFF
TGTGCCAGCAGTAGACAGGGTATATTGACTGAAGCTTTCTTT